This T cell receptor (beta chain) comes out of a study of blood T cell repertoires in COVID-19. Libraries were prepared by immunoSEQ multiplex PCR; TCRdb keeps only in-frame clonotypes and omits some of them. Among over 150,000 clones listed, 82% were seen once. V was clipped by 1 base and J by 0 bases, with 13 bases between them. This CDR3 comprises 18 residues. The germline gives CDR1 KGHSH, CDR2 LQKENI. This chain joins TRBV18 and TRBJ2-6, with D perhaps matching TRBD2 (5 bases). This receptor was obtained from a man aged 35-49 years who had recovered from COVID-19. Sequencing input: PBMCs or T cells enriched from blood (not recorded which). As DNA, the CDR3 is TGTGCCAGCTCACCACGGGGATTAGGGAGCTCTGGGGCCAACGTCCTGACTTTC. It yields the protein CASSPRGLGSSGANVLTF.